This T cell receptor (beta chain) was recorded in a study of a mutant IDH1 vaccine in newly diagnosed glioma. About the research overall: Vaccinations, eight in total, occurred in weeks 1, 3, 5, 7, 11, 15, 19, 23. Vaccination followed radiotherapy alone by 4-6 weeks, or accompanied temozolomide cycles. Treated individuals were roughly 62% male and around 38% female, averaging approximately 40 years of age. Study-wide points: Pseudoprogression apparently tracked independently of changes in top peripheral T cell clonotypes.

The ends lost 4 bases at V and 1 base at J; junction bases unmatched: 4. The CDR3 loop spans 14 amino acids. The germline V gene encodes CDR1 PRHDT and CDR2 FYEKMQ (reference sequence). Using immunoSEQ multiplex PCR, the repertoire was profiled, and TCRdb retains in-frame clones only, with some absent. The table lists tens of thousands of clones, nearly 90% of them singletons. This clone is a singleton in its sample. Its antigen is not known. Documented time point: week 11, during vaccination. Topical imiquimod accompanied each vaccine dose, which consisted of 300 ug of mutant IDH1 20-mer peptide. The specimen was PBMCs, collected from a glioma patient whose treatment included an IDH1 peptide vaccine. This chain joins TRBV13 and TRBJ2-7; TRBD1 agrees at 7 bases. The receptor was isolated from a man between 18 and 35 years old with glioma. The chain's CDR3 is CASSSGQDSYEQYF. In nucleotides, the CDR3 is TGTGCCAGCAGCTCCGGACAGGATTCCTACGAGCAGTACTTC.